This TCR beta chain was retrieved from a study of cytomegalovirus exposure and HLA in healthy donors. Background on the study: In a previous analysis, 110 million or so unique TCR beta sequences were found from 170 million or so T cells.

To note about this clone: Its antigen is not identified.

General study points: Cytomegalovirus association was assigned to about 180 TCR beta chains.

Vbeta (60) and Jbeta (13) primers were used in the PCR. Some clones are missing from TCRdb's copy, which holds only in-frame ones; the method was immunoSEQ multiplex PCR. The sample carries roughly 110,000 clones, 82% recorded once. V was trimmed by 5 bases and J by 4 bases, leaving 17 bases between them. This CDR3 region has 15 residues. CDR1 is LNHDA and CDR2 is SQIVND in the germline V gene (reference sequence). The chain uses TRBV19 and TRBJ1-2; D gene uncertain. The sequencing input was PBMCs. The sequence was obtained from a young man in good health and CMV-seropositive. CDR3 in amino acids: CASSSGSRRLYGYTF. The CDR3 bases are TGTGCCAGTAGTTCCGGTTCACGGAGGCTCTATGGCTACACCTTC.